Listed below are T cell receptor beta chains from one sample, sequenced in a study of blood T cell repertoires in COVID-19. Using immunoSEQ multiplex PCR, the repertoire was profiled, and TCRdb retains in-frame clones only, with some absent. The table shows about 200,000 clones, with more than 75% occurring only once. Sequencing was carried out using peripheral blood. These receptor sequences come from a woman older than 75 with acute or convalescent COVID-19. Each CDR3 is given with its conserved first and last residue. D genes are given only for firm matches. Size values are once, few and many counts, or a class for expanded clones, and some rows have none.

TRBV5-1	TRBJ2-7	NA	NA	TGCGCCAGCAGCTCCGAAGCGGGCAACGAGCAGTACTTC	CASSSEAGNEQYF
TRBV11-2	TRBJ2-5	NA	NA	TGTGCCAGCAGCTTGTTGCGAGTGGGGGGAGAGACCCAGTACTTC	CASSLLRVGGETQYF
TRBV6-5	TRBJ2-3	once	TRBD1	TGTGCCAGCAGCCAACCCGGGACAGGGGGTACGCAGTATTTT	CASSQPGTGGTQYF
TRBV7-3	TRBJ1-3	NA	TRBD1	TGTGCCAGCAGCTACCGGACAGGATCTGGAAACACCATATATTTT	CASSYRTGSGNTIYF
TRBV4-3	TRBJ2-2	NA	NA	TGCGCCAGCAGCCAGACCGGGACCGGGGAGCTGTTTTTT	CASSQTGTGELFF
TRBV10-3	TRBJ1-3	few	TRBD1	TGTGCCATGTCCCGGGACAGGCTGAGCACCATATATTTT	CAMSRDRLSTIYF
TRBV6-5	TRBJ2-5	once	TRBD2	TGTGCCAGCAGTTACTCCACTAGCGGGACCCAAGAGACCCAGTACTTC	CASSYSTSGTQETQYF
TRBV7-8	TRBJ1-1	NA	TRBD1	TGTGCCAGCAGCTTTCAGGGGGACACTGAAGCTTTCTTT	CASSFQGDTEAFF
TRBV7-2	TRBJ1-2	NA	NA	TGTGCCAGCAGCTCCCGGGGGAACTATGGCTACACCTTC	CASSSRGNYGYTF
TRBV7-9	TRBJ1-2	NA	NA	TGTGCCAGCAGCTTGGGGGGAACTAACTATGGCTACACCTTC	CASSLGGTNYGYTF
TRBV30	TRBJ1-2	once	NA	TGTGCCTGGAGCCCCACAGGAGAATATGGCTACACCTTC	CAWSPTGEYGYTF
TRBV7-2	TRBJ2-7	NA	TRBD1	TGTGCCAGCAGCGCAACCCGGGACAGCCAGCAGTACTTC	CASSATRDSQQYF
TRBV2	TRBJ1-4	NA	NA	TGTGCCAGCAGTCCAGACTGGGAAAAACTGTTTTTT	CASSPDWEKLFF
TRBV7-2	TRBJ2-2	NA	NA	TGTGCCAGCAGCCCCCGAGATCCAACCGGGGAGCTGTTTTTT	CASSPRDPTGELFF
TRBV12-3/TRBV12-4	TRBJ2-7	NA	TRBD2	TGTGCCAGCAGTTTAGCGCGGGAGGTGAAGCAGTACTTC	CASSLAREVKQYF
TRBV19	TRBJ1-2	NA	NA	TGTGCCAGTAGTACGCCCCTATTCATGAGTGGCTACACCTTC	CASSTPLFMSGYTF
TRBV4-2	TRBJ2-1	NA	TRBD2	TGTGCCAGCAGCCCCCGGGAGCAGCGGGGCTACAATGAGCAGTTCTTC	CASSPREQRGYNEQFF
TRBV7-3	TRBJ2-3	NA	TRBD2	TGTGCCAGCAGCTTAGCGGGAGCAGATACGCAGTATTTT	CASSLAGADTQYF
TRBV28	TRBJ1-1	NA	NA	TGTGCCAGCAGTCCCGTAAACACTGAAGCTTTCTTT	CASSPVNTEAFF
TRBV9	TRBJ1-2	once	NA	TGTGCCAGCAGCGTAGGTGACAGCCAGGAATATGGCTACACCTTC	CASSVGDSQEYGYTF
TRBV2	TRBJ1-2	NA	NA	TGTGCCAGTTACAGAGAGTATAACTATGGCTACACCTTC	CASYREYNYGYTF
TRBV9	TRBJ2-2	NA	NA	TGTGCCAGCAGCCCTACCTCCGGGGAGCTGTTTTTT	CASSPTSGELFF
TRBV6-6	TRBJ1-6	NA	NA	TGTGCCAGCAGTTACCCTGACTCGAATTCACCCCTCCACTTT	CASSYPDSNSPLHF
TRBV7-8	TRBJ2-3	NA	NA	TGTGCCAGCCGACCGGGGCAGGGGTCATATACGCAGTATTTT	CASRPGQGSYTQYF
TRBV5-5	TRBJ1-3	NA	NA	TGTGCCAGCAGCCATATTTGGGGAGGGGGTGACTCTGGAAACACCATATATTTT	CASSHIWGGGDSGNTIYF
TRBV18	TRBJ2-3	NA	TRBD2	TGTGCCAGCTCACCCTACGGGCGGGAGGGCACAGATACGCAGTATTTT	CASSPYGREGTDTQYF
TRBV7-2	TRBJ2-7	NA	NA	TGTGCCAGCAGCTCTATACGGGTCGACGAGCAGTACTTC	CASSSIRVDEQYF
TRBV5-1	TRBJ1-1	once	TRBD1	TGCGCCAGCAGCCGTTTCCCGACAGGGGAGTACACTGAAGCTTTCTTT	CASSRFPTGEYTEAFF